The clone carrying this T cell receptor beta chain appeared a few times. TCRdb keeps only in-frame clones here, not all; method: immunoSEQ multiplex PCR. The sample lists 550,000 to 850,000 clones, 74% occurring once. This record comes from a study of shared clonotypes between healthy human individuals. The receptor was isolated from a woman younger than 45 in good health. Material: memory CD4+ T cells sorted from blood. Subset here: CD45RA-negative fraction.

The CDR3 spells CATSRDGGVTGNTIYF. The CDR3 coding sequence is TGTGCCACCAGCAGAGACGGGGGTGTCACTGGAAACACCATATATTTT. The chain uses TRBV15 and TRBJ1-3; TRBD1 is a possible D gene (5 bases). Per the germline V gene, CDR1 is LNHNV and CDR2 is YYDKDF (reference sequence). The CDR3 is 16 amino acids. V lost 0 bases and J lost 2, with 11 bases in between. The full variable domain, with the rest looked up from reference TRBV15 and TRBJ1-3, is DAMVIQNPRYQVTQFGKPVTLSCSQTLNHNVMYWYQQKSSQAPKLLFHYYDKDFNNEADTPDNFQSRRPNTSFCFLDIRSPGLGDTAMYLCATSRDGGVTGNTIYFGEGSWLTVV.